A single sample is the source of the 19 T cell receptor beta chains below, sequenced in a study of blood T cells in healthy people across ages. Next came a second PCR, run for about 7 to 12 cycles, which used a sample-barcoded 5' primer along with a J-beta primer mix. Each CDR3 protein gets one entry after TCRdb re-called the 5' RACE reads with MiXCR. Here the sample spans a few hundred thousand distinct CDR3 sequences, approximately 25% being singletons. Sequenced input: blood. Receptors originate from an older woman in good health.

The chain couples TRBV20-1 to TRBJ2-3, with 8 bases that match TRBD2. CDR1 and CDR2 from the germline V gene are DFQATT and SNEGSKA (reference sequence). This CDR3 comprises 16 residues. Trimming cost V 5 bases and J 0 bases; bases outside gene matches: 10. The CDR3 region has the DNA TGCAGTGCTCCTGAGCGGGGGATGCCTAGCACAGATACGCAGTATTTT. Protein product: CSAPERGMPSTDTQYF.

A note on this clonotype: One junction end disagrees with the germline gene, perhaps due to a read error. This chain uses TRBV18 with TRBJ1-4; the match to TRBD1 covers 8 bases. Germline V gene data show CDR1 as KGHSH and CDR2 as LQKENI. The CDR3 covers 15 residues. In DNA form, the CDR3 reads TGTGCCAGCTCACTCCGGACAGGGACTAATGAAAAACTGCTTTTT. Its translation is CASSLRTGTNEKLLF.

V gene TRBV6-6 combines with J gene TRBJ1-6; possible D gene TRBD1, 5 bases. The CDR3 spans 13 residues. Germline loops: CDR1 MNHNY, CDR2 SVGAGI (reference sequence). V lost 8 bases and J 7 bases, leaving 12 bases between the germline ends. The CDR3 here is CASVDRANSPLHF. The CDR3 bases are TGTGCCAGCGTTGACAGAGCCAATTCACCCCTCCACTTT.

In its sample, this clonotype was seen a few times. This chain uses TRBV20-1 with TRBJ2-7; the match to TRBD2 covers 13 bases. The CDR3 sequence is 14 residues long. Germline V gene lookup returns CDR1 DFQATT and CDR2 SNEGSKA (reference sequence). Losses at the gene ends were 5 bases for V and 3 bases for J; bases not matched to a gene: 4. The CDR3 here is CSASTSGGIYEQYF. DNA of the CDR3: TGCAGTGCTTCGACTAGCGGGGGGATCTACGAGCAGTACTTC.

The chain couples TRBV18 to TRBJ2-3, with D uncertain. Germline V gene data show CDR1 as KGHSH and CDR2 as LQKENI. The CDR3 sequence is 15 residues long. V lost 2 bases to trimming and J lost 3 bases, with 12 bases between them. The CDR3 reads CASSPTSVGTDTQYF. The CDR3 coding sequence is TGTGCCAGCTCACCAACTTCGGTAGGGACAGATACGCAGTATTTT.

This chain joins TRBV20-1 and TRBJ1-2, with 7 positions matching TRBD1. CDR1 and CDR2 (germline): DFQATT, SNEGSKA (reference sequence). V lost 3 bases to trimming and J lost 4 bases; unmatched junction nucleotides: 5. CDR3 length equals 13 residues. In DNA form, the CDR3 reads TGCAGTGCTAGCGACAGGGTCGGCTATGGCTACACCTTC. Translated: CSASDRVGYGYTF.

This clonotype was seen only a few times. The junction differs from germline at one of its ends, possibly a read error. The gene calls are TRBV7-9 and TRBJ2-5, with TRBD1 as a possible D gene (6 bases). The V gene's germline CDR1 is SEHNR and CDR2 FQNEAQ (reference sequence). This CDR3 spans 15 amino acids. The CDR3 region is CASSSTLDRMETQYF. For the CDR3, the DNA is TGTGCTAGCAGCTCTACACTCGACAGGATGGAGACCCAGTACTTC.

The CDR3 DNA reads as TGTGCCAGCAGTTGGACAGAGAAAAGACCCCTCCACTTT. Its translation: CASSWTEKRPLHF. The J gene is TRBJ1-6, the V gene TRBV6-2 or TRBV6-3, with a possible D match to TRBD1 (6 bases). V gave up 4 bases and J gave up 12 bases, with 13 bases separating them. Looked up from germline, CDR1 is MNHEY and CDR2 is SVGEGT. The CDR3 is 13 amino acids.

This clonotype was detected only a few times. The V and J genes are TRBV15 and TRBJ2-3; possibly TRBD1 for D (6 bases). The CDR3 has 16 residues. Germline values: CDR1 LNHNV, CDR2 YYDKDF (reference sequence). The V and J ends lost 2 bases and 0 bases respectively, with 12 bases between them. The CDR3 loop reads CATSRIGQLSTDTQYF. The CDR3 nucleotides are TGTGCCACCAGCAGAATTGGACAGCTAAGCACAGATACGCAGTATTTT.

Notes on this clonotype: The germline gene is not matched at one end of the junction; a read error may be the cause. This chain joins TRBV12-3 or TRBV12-4 and TRBJ2-1; a weak D match, TRBD2 (6 bases). The CDR3 loop spans 10 amino acids. In nucleotides, the CDR3 is TGTGCCAGCAGTTCTCGGGGCGGGGTGTTC. Translating gives CASSSRGGVF.

This clonotype showed up just a few times. This chain uses TRBV18 with TRBJ2-7; perhaps TRBD2 as D (6 bases). Germline V gives CDR1 KGHSH, CDR2 LQKENI. This CDR3 has 16 residues. Trimming cost V 2 bases and J 7 bases, with 21 bases left between them. DNA of the CDR3: TGTGCCAGCTCACCAACCGCCCTGAAATTGGCGGGGGAGCAGTACTTC. Protein: CASSPTALKLAGEQYF.

The J gene is TRBJ1-1, the V gene TRBV12-3 or TRBV12-4; TRBD1 might be the D (5 bases). The CDR3 consists of 13 residues. V lost 7 bases to trimming and J lost 2 bases, with 11 bases between them. The CDR3 spells CASKGVSNTEAFF. CDR3 nucleotides: TGTGCCAGCAAAGGGGTTAGTAACACTGAAGCTTTCTTT.

The V call is TRBV4-1, the J call TRBJ2-1; TRBD1 might be the D (6 bases). Germline-derived CDR1 and CDR2 are MGHRA and YSYEKL. The length of the CDR3 is 15 residues. V was shortened by 4 bases and J by 9 bases, with 19 bases between the two germline ends. CDR3 loop: CASSRPGQGVGEQFF. In DNA form, the CDR3 reads TGCGCCAGCAGCCGACCGGGACAAGGGGTGGGTGAGCAGTTCTTC.

The chain recombines TRBV20-1 with TRBJ2-5; 12 bases fit TRBD2. The CDR3 covers 16 residues. The germline V gene encodes CDR1 DFQATT and CDR2 SNEGSKA (reference sequence). With V trimmed by 0 bases and J by 5 bases, 7 bases remained unmatched. CDR3 sequence reads: CSAREPRLAGVETQYF. The CDR3 nucleotides read TGCAGTGCTAGAGAACCTCGACTAGCGGGAGTCGAGACCCAGTACTTC.

J is TRBJ2-6 and V is TRBV4-3; no reliable D call. CDR3 length: 16 amino acids. Germline loops: CDR1 LGHNA, CDR2 YSLEER. V was cut by 0 bases and J by 0 bases, with 6 bases left in between. The CDR3 sequence is CASSQDPLSGANVLTF. As DNA, the CDR3 is TGCGCCAGCAGCCAAGATCCCCTCTCTGGGGCCAACGTCCTGACTTTC.

This rearrangement joins TRBV20-1 to TRBJ2-1, with D perhaps matching TRBD1 or TRBD2 (6 bases each). This CDR3 contains 11 residues. Germline V gives CDR1 DFQATT, CDR2 SNEGSKA (reference sequence). Trimming removed 6 bases at V and 10 bases at J, with 13 bases between. The DNA of the CDR3 is TGCAGTGCGGCCTGGGGGGCCGAGCAGTTCTTC. Protein: CSAAWGAEQFF.

The chain employs TRBV20-1 and TRBJ2-6, with unresolved D. In germline, CDR1 is DFQATT, CDR2 SNEGSKA (reference sequence). CDR3 size: 14 residues. Trimming removed 0 bases from V and 0 bases from J, with 3 bases in between. CDR3 DNA: TGCAGTGCTAGAGAGTCCTCTGGGGCCAACGTCCTGACTTTC. Protein sequence: CSARESSGANVLTF.

This clonotype was counted at least ten times. The chain carries TRBV7-2 and TRBJ2-2; D remains unclear. CDR1 SGHTA and CDR2 FQGNSA come from the germline V gene. CDR3 length: 16 residues. The ends were cut back, 5 bases at V and 0 bases at J, with 13 bases in the middle. The CDR3 nucleotides read TGTGCCAGCAGCACCTCCCCGGCAGCGAACACCGGGGAGCTGTTTTTT. Translation: CASSTSPAANTGELFF.

This chain uses TRBV9 with TRBJ2-5, with D perhaps matching TRBD1 or TRBD2 (5 bases each). The DNA matches TRBJ2-7 better at its end, which makes the J call doubtful. There are 15 residues in the CDR3. Germline V gene data show CDR1 as SGDLS and CDR2 as YYNGEE. Here the CDR3 reads CASSRDLKSSYEQYF. The CDR3 region has the DNA TGTGCCAGCAGCCGGGACCTAAAGAGCTCCTACGAGCAGTACTTC.